Following are 25 T cell receptor beta chains from one sample sequenced in a study of radiotherapy plus CTLA-4 blockade in lung cancer. Sequenced by immunoSEQ multiplex PCR; TCRdb stores in-frame clones only, minus some. The repertoire holds some 90,000 clones, with approximately 83% as singletons. The sample consisted of peripheral blood, taken from a patient treated with radiotherapy plus ipilimumab. All receptors come from a human donor with non-small cell lung cancer who had a partial response to radiotherapy plus ipilimumab.

The genes are TRBV9 and TRBJ1-2, with D perhaps TRBD1 (6 bases). The CDR3 consists of 16 residues. The V gene's germline CDR1 is SGDLS and CDR2 YYNGEE. V was shortened by 0 bases and J by 4 bases, with 16 bases between the two germline ends. The CDR3 coding sequence is TGTGCCAGCAGCGTAGCCACAGGGTGGAGCGCCTATGGCTACACCTTC. It yields the protein CASSVATGWSAYGYTF.

This chain connects TRBV19 to TRBJ2-7; 10 nucleotides match TRBD2. J was trimmed by 0 bases and V by 1 base; bases with no gene match: 6. Germline V CDR1 and CDR2: LNHDA, SQIVND (reference sequence). This CDR3 has 17 residues. CDR3 in amino acids: CASSIGPSGSFSYEQYF. The CDR3 nucleotides read TGTGCCAGTAGTATAGGTCCTAGCGGGAGTTTCTCCTACGAGCAGTACTTC.

The rearrangement joins TRBV28 to TRBJ2-1; TRBD1 matches 10 bases. CDR1 MDHEN and CDR2 SYDVKM come from the germline V gene. The CDR3 runs to 15 residues. V lost 5 bases to trimming and J lost 7 bases; unmatched junction nucleotides: 8. The CDR3 coding sequence is TGTGCCAGCAGTGAACCTCCGGGACAGGGGAATGAGCAGTTCTTC. This codes for CASSEPPGQGNEQFF.

This clone was observed a handful of times. The chain has TRBV5-6 and TRBJ2-3, with TRBD2 as a possible D gene (5 bases). This CDR3 is 14 amino acids long. V was cut by 2 bases and J by 7 bases, with 14 bases left in between. CDR1 and CDR2 from the germline V gene are SGHDT and YYEEEE. The CDR3: CASSFGLARHTQYF. Written as DNA, the CDR3 is TGTGCCAGCAGCTTCGGGCTAGCTCGCCATACGCAGTATTTT.

This clone turned up a few times. The V call is TRBV6-6, the J call TRBJ1-5, with 7 bases identical to TRBD1. The germline V gene has CDR1 MNHNY and CDR2 SVGAGI (reference sequence). The CDR3 spans 15 residues. Trimming cost V 7 bases and J 3 bases; bases outside gene matches: 9. CDR3 region: CASTSDRVFNQPQHF. As DNA, the CDR3 is TGTGCCAGCACCTCTGACAGGGTTTTCAATCAGCCCCAGCATTTT.

The chain links TRBV29-1 to TRBJ2-3, with a possible D match to TRBD2 (5 bases). V lost 6 bases, J lost 2 bases, and 9 bases lay in between. Germline-derived CDR1 and CDR2 are SQVTM and ANQGSEA. The CDR3 covers 12 residues. This chain's CDR3 is CSVATNTDTQYF. The CDR3 bases are TGCAGCGTCGCGACTAACACAGATACGCAGTATTTT.

The chain recombines TRBV7-9 with TRBJ1-5, with 10 nucleotides matching TRBD1. V was pared by 5 bases and J by 6 bases, with 4 bases of the junction left unmatched. In germline, CDR1 is SEHNR, CDR2 FQNEAQ (reference sequence). The CDR3 extends over 14 amino acids. The CDR3 spells CASSEGQGFQPQHF. CDR3 sequence (DNA): TGTGCCAGCAGCGAGGGACAGGGGTTTCAGCCCCAGCATTTT. The whole variable domain, filled in from reference TRBV7-9 and TRBJ1-5, reads DTGVSQNPRHKITKRGQNVTFRCDPISEHNRLYWYRQTLGQGPEFLTYFQNEAQLEKSRLLSDRFSAERPKGSFSTLEIQRTEQGDSAMYLCASSEGQGFQPQHFGDGTRLSIL.

V gene TRBV6-5 combines with J gene TRBJ1-5, with a tentative D call TRBD1 (5 bases). Per germline, CDR1 MNHEY and CDR2 SVGAGI. Trimming removed 5 bases at V and 2 bases at J, with 10 bases between. The CDR3 runs to 14 residues. In DNA, the CDR3 is TGTGCCAGCAGTGAACTACAGGGCAATCAGCCCCAGCATTTT. It codes for CASSELQGNQPQHF.

The chain employs TRBV11-2 and TRBJ2-1; the match to TRBD2 covers 7 bases. Germline CDR1 and CDR2: SGHAT and FQNNGV. V gave up 1 base and J gave up 6 bases; unmatched junction bases: 9. The CDR3 sequence is 16 residues long. CDR3 protein: CASSLGWLADFNEQFF. The CDR3, as DNA: TGTGCCAGCAGCTTAGGGTGGCTAGCGGATTTCAATGAGCAGTTCTTC.

The chain uses TRBV10-3 and TRBJ2-6, with D perhaps TRBD1 (6 bases). Germline CDR1 reads ENHRY; CDR2 reads SYGVKD. The CDR3 is 16 amino acids. V shed 9 bases and J shed 0 bases, with 15 bases lying between them. The CDR3: CAIGNLGASGANVLTF. CDR3 nucleotides: TGTGCCATAGGTAATTTGGGGGCCTCTGGGGCCAACGTCCTGACTTTC.

The CDR3 sequence is CASSRQGAGELFF. The CDR3 nucleotides read TGTGCCAGCAGCCGACAGGGGGCCGGGGAGCTGTTTTTT. This chain joins TRBV7-9 and TRBJ2-2, with 9 bases that match TRBD1. The CDR3 spans 13 residues. Germline lookup yields CDR1 SEHNR and CDR2 FQNEAQ (reference sequence). V lost 5 bases, J lost 6 bases, and 1 base stayed unmatched.

The chain joins TRBV7-2 to TRBJ2-3; TRBD2 aligns across 11 bases. This CDR3 has 17 residues. CDR1 and CDR2 (germline): SGHTA, FQGNSA. With 2 bases clipped from V and 0 bases from J, the junction kept 4 bases outside the gene matches. In DNA form, the CDR3 reads TGTGCCAGCAGCTTAACTGCTAGCGGGGGGAGCACAGATACGCAGTATTTT. It codes for CASSLTASGGSTDTQYF.

The chain uses TRBV27 and TRBJ2-2; no clear D gene. Germline CDR1 and CDR2: MNHEY and SMNVEV (reference sequence). The CDR3 extends over 15 amino acids. Trimming removed 7 bases at V and 3 bases at J, with 15 bases between. The CDR3 loop reads CASTPVYFDTGELFF. CDR3 DNA: TGTGCCAGCACTCCGGTCTACTTCGACACCGGGGAGCTGTTTTTT.

This clone was seen a handful of times. The chain uses TRBV9 and TRBJ1-1, with unresolved D. Germline-derived CDR1 and CDR2 are SGDLS and YYNGEE. The CDR3 length is 14 residues. V gave up 1 base and J gave up 2 bases, with 9 bases separating them. CDR3 loop: CASSVSRINTEAFF. CDR3 bases: TGTGCCAGCAGCGTATCCAGAATCAACACTGAAGCTTTCTTT.

V is TRBV19 and J is TRBJ1-2; 9 positions match TRBD1. The CDR3 contains 16 residues. V dropped 6 bases and J dropped 5; count of bases not matched to a gene: 13. The germline V gene has CDR1 LNHDA and CDR2 SQIVND (reference sequence). The chain's CDR3 is CASRNADRGGYYGYTF. The CDR3 DNA follows: TGTGCCAGTAGGAACGCAGACAGGGGGGGATATTATGGCTACACCTTC.

J is TRBJ2-1 and V is TRBV28, with TRBD1 matching 7 bases. CDR1 and CDR2 (germline): MDHEN, SYDVKM. There are 14 residues in the CDR3. V lost 4 bases to trimming and J lost 8 bases; unmatched junction nucleotides: 8. CDR3 nucleotide sequence: TGTGCCAGCAGTTACAGGGGTATCACCGATGAGCAGTTCTTC. Residues: CASSYRGITDEQFF.

This chain joins TRBV6-5 and TRBJ2-1; TRBD1 aligns across 7 bases. CDR1 and CDR2 (germline): MNHEY, SVGAGI. The CDR3 covers 13 residues. With 8 bases clipped from V and 2 bases from J, the junction kept 3 bases outside the gene matches. The CDR3 region has the DNA TGTGCCAGCGGGACAGTCGCCTACAATGAGCAGTTCTTC. Protein sequence: CASGTVAYNEQFF.

J is TRBJ1-1 and V is TRBV28; tentative D call: TRBD1 (6 bases). Germline V lookup: CDR1 MDHEN, CDR2 SYDVKM. V lost 6 bases to trimming and J lost 1 base, with 18 bases between them. The CDR3 runs 16 residues. The DNA of the CDR3 is TGTGCCAGCAGCCACCGACGCGGGGGGCCGAACACTGAAGCTTTCTTT. Translation: CASSHRRGGPNTEAFF.

The genes are TRBV10-3 and TRBJ1-1, with D possibly being TRBD1 (5 bases). The CDR3 sequence is 11 residues long. Looked up from germline, CDR1 is ENHRY and CDR2 is SYGVKD. Written as DNA, the CDR3 is TGTGGGACAAGGCAAAACACTGAAGCTTTCTTT. This gives the protein CGTRQNTEAFF.

For this clone: The sample carries other DNA sequences with the same CDR3. This CDR3 reads CASSLGGEGNYGYTF. CDR3 nucleotides: TGCGCCAGCAGCCTCGGCGGGGAGGGGAACTATGGCTACACCTTC. This chain links TRBV5-1 with TRBJ1-2; possible D gene TRBD1, 5 bases. Germline V CDR1 and CDR2: SGHRS, YFSETQ. The V end was cut by 4 bases, the J end by 2 bases, with 15 bases between. There are 15 residues in the CDR3.

This sequence joins TRBV7-6 and TRBJ2-2; D is uncertain. Per germline, CDR1 SGHVS and CDR2 FNYEAQ. Trimming took off 0 bases at V and 5 bases at J, with 13 bases between the two ends. The CDR3 length is 16 residues. The CDR3 spells CASSLALTVFTGELFF. As DNA, the CDR3 is TGTGCCAGCAGCTTAGCGTTAACAGTATTTACCGGGGAGCTGTTTTTT.

This clone was observed a handful of times. CDR3 residues: CASSLVPGLDFYEQYF. The CDR3 region has the DNA TGTGCCAGCAGCTTGGTGCCGGGACTAGACTTCTACGAGCAGTACTTC. The rearrangement joins TRBV7-8 to TRBJ2-7; 8 bases map to TRBD2. After removal of 3 bases from V and 3 bases from J, the junction contained 10 bases not matched to a gene. The CDR3 runs 16 residues. The V gene's germline CDR1 is SGHVS and CDR2 FQNEAQ. The full variable domain, its missing parts supplied by reference TRBV7-8 and TRBJ2-7, is GAGVSQSPRYKVAKRGQDVALRCDPISGHVSLFWYQQALGQGPEFLTYFQNEAQLDKSGLPSDRFFAERPEGSVSTLKIQRTQQEDSAVYLCASSLVPGLDFYEQYFGPGTRLTVT.

The chain links TRBV19 to TRBJ1-4, with 7 bases lining up with TRBD1. The CDR3 consists of 16 residues. Germline-derived CDR1 and CDR2 are LNHDA and SQIVND (reference sequence). The V and J ends lost 2 bases and 5 bases, in that order; junction bases with no gene match: 8. Here the CDR3 reads CASSIRLRGANEKLFF. CDR3 nucleotides: TGTGCCAGTAGTATACGGCTCAGGGGGGCGAATGAAAAACTGTTTTTT.

CDR3 sequence reads: CASSLWGTQETQYF. Written as DNA, the CDR3 is TGCGCCAGCAGCTTGTGGGGGACTCAAGAGACCCAGTACTTC. V gene TRBV5-1 combines with J gene TRBJ2-5; possibly TRBD2 for D (6 bases). Germline V CDR1 and CDR2: SGHRS, YFSETQ. The CDR3 totals 14 residues. The V gene lost 1 base and the J gene lost 2 bases, with 9 bases spanning the gap.

CDR3 in amino acids: CASSFGQGGGYTF. For the CDR3, the DNA is TGCGCCAGCAGTTTCGGACAGGGGGGAGGCTACACCTTC. This chain uses TRBV5-1 with TRBJ1-2, with 10 positions matching TRBD1. The CDR3 loop spans 13 amino acids. CDR1 is SGHRS, CDR2 YFSETQ, per germline. V was clipped by 5 bases and J by 8 bases; unmatched bases: 6.